These T cell receptor beta chains were read from a single sample in a study of cytomegalovirus exposure and HLA in healthy donors. Sequencing was performed with immunoSEQ multiplex PCR; in TCRdb, only in-frame clones are kept and a portion is missing. The sample lists under 170,000 clones, around 79% seen once, with about 5.9% in the top ten. Sequenced sample: PBMCs. The receptors come from a man over 45 in good health and CMV-seropositive. Each CDR3 is given with its conserved first and last residue. A D gene is named only where the DNA matches it firmly. For some rows the clone size is stated as once, few or many, or as a class when expanded; others skip it.

. | TRBJ2-1 | TRBV11-2 | . | CASSLDLREMKQFF | TGTGCCAGCAGCTTAGATCTAAGGGAGATGAAGCAGTTCTTC
. | TRBJ2-7 | TRBV28 | . | CASSLAGVYEQYF | TGTGCCAGCAGTTTAGCAGGGGTCTACGAGCAGTACTTC
TRBD1 | TRBJ2-1 | TRBV28 | . | CASSQITGGNNEQFF | TGTGCCAGCAGTCAAATTACAGGGGGCAACAATGAGCAGTTCTTC
. | TRBJ2-1 | TRBV5-1 | . | CASSLASGQSSYNEQFF | TGCGCCAGCAGCCTAGCGAGCGGCCAAAGCTCCTACAATGAGCAGTTCTTC
. | TRBJ1-5 | TRBV10-3 | . | CAISEPGSNQPQHF | TGTGCCATCAGTGAGCCAGGTAGCAATCAGCCCCAGCATTTT
TRBD2 | TRBJ2-7 | TRBV2 | few | CASSEARASGTYEQYF | TGTGCCAGCAGTGAAGCGCGGGCTAGCGGAACCTACGAGCAGTACTTC
TRBD1 | TRBJ1-2 | TRBV6-5 | . | CASRKGQVRTGYTF | TGTGCCAGCAGGAAGGGACAGGTTCGCACAGGCTACACCTTC
TRBD1 | TRBJ2-5 | TRBV5-4 | . | CASSLDRARGETQYF | TGTGCCAGCAGCCTCGACAGGGCTCGGGGAGAGACCCAGTACTTC
. | TRBJ2-7 | TRBV5-1 | once | CASSLVPYEQYF | TGCGCCAGCAGCTTGGTTCCTTACGAGCAGTACTTC
. | TRBJ2-1 | TRBV5-1 | . | CAINGGAPLHEQFF | TGCGCCATCAATGGAGGGGCCCCACTCCATGAGCAGTTCTTC
. | TRBJ2-5 | TRBV4-2 | . | CASSQVRGGETQYF | TGTGCCAGCAGCCAAGTTAGGGGAGGTGAGACCCAGTACTTC
. | TRBJ1-1 | TRBV11-1 | once | CASSFRVTSPGEAFF | TGTGCCAGCAGCTTCCGAGTAACCAGTCCAGGGGAGGCTTTCTTT
. | TRBJ1-3 | TRBV28 | . | CASSQTAPGNTIYF | TGTGCCAGCAGCCAGACAGCCCCTGGAAACACCATATATTTT
. | TRBJ2-2 | TRBV29-1 | . | CSVEAGTGTSIGELFF | TGCAGCGTTGAAGCTGGGACAGGGACTAGTATCGGGGAGCTGTTTTTT
. | TRBJ1-4 | TRBV5-1 | . | CASSLATGGEKLFF | TGCGCCAGCAGCTTGGCGACAGGAGGCGAAAAACTGTTTTTT
. | TRBJ2-5 | TRBV5-8 | . | CASSLGQNQETQYF | TGTGCCAGCAGCTTGGGACAGAATCAAGAGACCCAGTACTTC
. | TRBJ1-5 | TRBV28 | . | CASSLSTGGQPQHF | TGTGCCAGCAGTTTATCAACAGGAGGGCAGCCCCAGCATTTT
TRBD1 | TRBJ2-5 | TRBV5-1 | . | CASSSQGSLETQYF | TGCGCCAGCAGCTCACAGGGGTCTCTGGAGACCCAGTACTTC
TRBD1 | TRBJ2-5 | TRBV7-2 | . | CASSLWTGEETQYF | TGTGCCAGCAGCTTATGGACAGGAGAAGAGACCCAGTACTTC
TRBD2 | TRBJ2-1 | TRBV19 | . | CASRPGTSGSYEQFF | TGTGCCAGTAGGCCCGGGACTAGCGGGAGCTATGAGCAGTTCTTC
. | TRBJ1-6 | TRBV30 | . | CAWTNDRNSPLHF | TGTGCCTGGACGAACGACAGGAATTCACCCCTCCACTTT
TRBD2 | TRBJ2-5 | TRBV27 | few | CASSLSVGTSGRGGETQYF | TGTGCCAGCAGTTTATCGGTGGGGACTAGCGGGAGGGGAGGGGAGACCCAGTACTTC
TRBD2 | TRBJ2-5 | TRBV11-2 | . | CASSLGREGQRETQYF | TGTGCCAGCAGCTTAGGGAGGGAGGGCCAGAGAGAGACCCAGTACTTC
. | TRBJ2-7 | TRBV19 | . | CASSIGERYEQYF | TGTGCCAGTAGTATAGGAGAGCGGTACGAGCAGTACTTC
. | TRBJ1-4 | TRBV2 | . | CASSLLVDTGTTNEKLFF | TGTGCCAGCAGTCTTTTGGTCGATACCGGGACAACTAATGAAAAACTGTTTTTT
TRBD1 | TRBJ1-3 | TRBV7-9 | . | CASSLGQGAIGNTIYF | TGTGCCAGCAGCTTAGGACAGGGGGCGATTGGAAACACCATATATTTT
. | TRBJ1-2 | TRBV21-1 | . | CASSNRGVKNYGYTF | TGTGCCAGCAGCAACAGGGGCGTAAAGAACTATGGCTACACCTTC
TRBD1 | TRBJ1-2 | TRBV5-1 | . | CASSPGQGNYGYTF | TGCGCCAGCAGCCCGGGACAGGGTAACTATGGCTACACCTTC
. | TRBJ2-1 | TRBV5-5 | . | CASSLTGSYNEQFF | TGTGCCAGCAGCTTGACGGGCTCCTACAATGAGCAGTTCTTC
. | TRBJ2-5 | TRBV19 | . | CASSMPHGETQYF | TGTGCCAGTAGTATGCCCCACGGAGAGACCCAGTACTTC
TRBD1 | TRBJ1-1 | TRBV5-1 | . | CASSSNRGEAFF | TGCGCCAGCAGCTCCAACAGGGGAGAAGCTTTCTTT
TRBD1 | TRBJ2-7 | TRBV18 | . | CASSAGTGAYEQYF | TGTGCCAGCTCAGCCGGGACAGGGGCCTACGAGCAGTACTTC
. | TRBJ1-2 | TRBV30 | . | CAWSTDFYGYTF | TGTGCCTGGAGTACAGATTTCTATGGCTACACCTTC
. | TRBJ2-1 | TRBV9 | . | CASSVQGQGYYNEQFF | TGTGCCAGCAGCGTTCAAGGACAAGGCTACTACAATGAGCAGTTCTTC
. | TRBJ2-1 | TRBV10-3 | few | CAISPGFEDEQFF | TGTGCCATCAGCCCGGGGTTTGAGGATGAGCAGTTCTTC
. | TRBJ2-2 | TRBV5-1 | . | CASSGTGTGYTGELFF | TGCGCCAGCAGCGGCACCGGGACTGGATACACCGGGGAGCTGTTTTTT
. | TRBJ1-2 | TRBV6-5 | . | CASSPSFIYGYTF | TGTGCCAGCAGCCCGAGTTTTATCTATGGCTACACCTTC
TRBD1 | TRBJ1-3 | TRBV4-1 | . | CASSQVGTGGSGSGNTIYF | TGCGCCAGCAGCCAAGTGGGGACAGGGGGCTCCGGCTCTGGAAACACCATATATTTT
. | TRBJ1-4 | TRBV4-1 | . | CASSQVAGGTFNEKLFF | TGCGCCAGCAGCCAAGTCGCAGGCGGGACTTTCAATGAAAAACTGTTTTTT
TRBD1 | TRBJ2-5 | TRBV27 | . | CASRLRDQTGDHYF | TGTGCCAGCAGGTTACGGGACCAGACAGGGGATCATTACTTC